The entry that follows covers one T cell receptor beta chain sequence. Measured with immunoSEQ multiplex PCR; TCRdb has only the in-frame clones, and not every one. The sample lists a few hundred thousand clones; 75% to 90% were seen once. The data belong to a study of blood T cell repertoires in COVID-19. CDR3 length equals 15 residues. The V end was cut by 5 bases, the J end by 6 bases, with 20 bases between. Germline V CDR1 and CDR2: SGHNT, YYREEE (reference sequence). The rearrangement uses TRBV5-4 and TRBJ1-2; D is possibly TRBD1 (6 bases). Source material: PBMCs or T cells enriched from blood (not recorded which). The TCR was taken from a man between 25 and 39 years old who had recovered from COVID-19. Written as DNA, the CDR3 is TGTGCCAGCAGTTTAGGGGGGGACGGCCCTAATGGCTACACCTTC. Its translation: CASSLGGDGPNGYTF.